This T cell receptor beta chain was captured by sequencing in a study of OX40 agonist ivuxolimab in advanced cancers. The CDR3 loop spans 16 amino acids. V gave up 4 bases and J gave up 0 bases, with 11 bases separating them. The germline V gene has CDR1 SGDLS and CDR2 YYNGEE. Notes on the study in general: Doses of 0.1 to 3.0 mg/kg were accompanied by clonal expansion of CD4+ and CD8+ blood T cells by week 6.

Concerning this clone: Its antigen is not identified.

Some clones are missing from TCRdb's copy, which holds only in-frame ones; the method was immunoSEQ multiplex PCR. The sample includes approximately 91,000 clones, 86% seen only once; the top ten take just under 2%. This receptor was identified in an adult with an advanced solid tumor such as melanoma, head and neck, liver or kidney cancer. This sample comprised CD4+ or CD8+ T cells sorted from blood, obtained in a trial of the OX40 agonist ivuxolimab. The chain combines TRBV9 with TRBJ2-6; the D gene could be TRBD1 or TRBD2 (5 bases each). The CDR3 loop reads CASSLGESSGANVLTF. Here the CDR3 DNA reads TGTGCCAGCAGCTTGGGGGAGAGCTCTGGGGCCAACGTCCTGACTTTC.